This T cell receptor beta chain emerged from a study of blood T cells in healthy people across ages. The CDR3 contains 16 residues. Germline V CDR1 and CDR2: DFQATT, SNEGSKA (reference sequence). Trimming at V came to 3 bases and at J to 8 bases, leaving 14 bases not matched to a gene. A J-beta primer mix and a sample-barcoded 5' primer were used in a second PCR of about 7 to 12 cycles. Using its own MiXCR run on the 5' RACE reads, TCRdb lists one record per CDR3 protein. The table has approximately 880,000 distinct CDR3 sequences, about 44% seen once. Healthy Caucasian individuals from Russia aged roughly 6 to 95 were enrolled as donors. Each sample had at least 6.5 million PBMCs isolated. Turning to this clonotype: The antigen remains unidentified.

The study, taken as a whole, reports: TCR beta diversity per million T cells fell roughly linearly with age.

The sample comprised blood. This sequence was found in a man younger than 40 in good health. The V and J genes are TRBV20-1 and TRBJ2-4; the match to TRBD2 covers 9 bases. CDR3 loop: CSARETLAGPSHIQYF. The CDR3 coding sequence is TGCAGTGCTAGGGAGACCCTAGCGGGGCCCTCCCACATTCAGTACTTC.